The rows below give T cell receptor beta chains drawn from one sample of a study of blood T cell repertoires in COVID-19. TCRdb's table, derived via immunoSEQ multiplex PCR, lists solely in-frame clones and lacks some. This sample yields roughly 250,000 clones, of which 84% are seen a single time; 1.5% belongs to the top ten. Sample: peripheral blood. All receptors derive from a woman in her 40s who had recovered from COVID-19. Both conserved end residues are part of each CDR3. The D gene is left open where the match is weak. Size values are once, few and many counts, or a class for expanded clones, and some rows have none.

D: -
size: few
J: TRBJ1-5
V: TRBV28
CDR3: CASSLLQAGGHQPQHF
DNA: TGTGCCAGCAGTTTATTGCAGGCTGGAGGCCATCAGCCCCAGCATTTT

D: TRBD1
size: once
J: TRBJ2-7
V: TRBV15
CDR3: CATSRVTGGSYEQYF
DNA: TGTGCCACCAGCAGAGTCACAGGGGGCTCCTACGAGCAGTACTTC

D: -
size: -
J: TRBJ2-5
V: TRBV4-2
CDR3: CASSQGFRQETQYF
DNA: TGTGCCAGCAGCCAAGGGTTTCGGCAAGAGACCCAGTACTTC

D: TRBD1
size: -
J: TRBJ1-2
V: TRBV29-1
CDR3: CSTGQDYGYTF
DNA: TGCAGCACCGGACAGGACTATGGCTACACCTTC

D: -
size: -
J: TRBJ2-5
V: TRBV5-4
CDR3: CASSFSSEEETQYF
DNA: TGTGCCAGCAGCTTTTCTAGCGAGGAAGAGACCCAGTACTTC

D: TRBD1
size: -
J: TRBJ1-6
V: TRBV29-1
CDR3: CSVGDSLNSPLHF
DNA: TGCAGCGTTGGGGACAGTTTGAATTCACCCCTCCACTTT

D: TRBD1
size: -
J: TRBJ2-5
V: TRBV18
CDR3: CASSPGQGAFEETQYF
DNA: TGTGCCAGCTCACCGGGACAGGGGGCGTTCGAAGAGACCCAGTACTTC

D: -
size: -
J: TRBJ2-3
V: TRBV18
CDR3: CASSPLESSTDTQYF
DNA: TGTGCCAGCTCACCATTGGAGTCTAGCACAGATACGCAGTATTTT

D: TRBD1
size: -
J: TRBJ2-2
V: TRBV5-5
CDR3: CASRIKRDRAIVGELFF
DNA: TGTGCCAGCAGAATCAAAAGGGACAGGGCGATTGTCGGGGAGCTGTTTTTT

D: -
size: once
J: TRBJ2-1
V: TRBV28
CDR3: CASRVLGQNYNEQFF
DNA: TGTGCCAGCAGGGTCCTCGGACAGAACTACAATGAGCAGTTCTTC

D: -
size: -
J: TRBJ1-4
V: TRBV7-9
CDR3: CASTAKGGATNEKLFF
DNA: TGTGCCAGCACGGCGAAAGGGGGGGCAACTAATGAAAAACTGTTTTTT

D: -
size: -
J: TRBJ1-5
V: TRBV3-1/TRBV3-2
CDR3: CASSEGRAAQHF
DNA: TGTGCCAGCAGCGAGGGAAGGGCAGCTCAGCATTTT

D: TRBD1
size: -
J: TRBJ1-6
V: TRBV10-3
CDR3: CAISMDRGGNSPLHF
DNA: TGTGCCATCAGTATGGACAGGGGAGGCAATTCACCCCTCCACTTT

D: -
size: -
J: TRBJ2-7
V: TRBV10-2
CDR3: CASSEVRGEQYF
DNA: TGCGCCAGCAGTGAAGTAAGGGGTGAGCAGTACTTC

D: -
size: -
J: TRBJ2-3
V: TRBV9
CDR3: CASSVWGDTDTQYF
DNA: TGTGCCAGCAGCGTCTGGGGGGACACAGATACGCAGTATTTT

D: TRBD1
size: -
J: TRBJ1-4
V: TRBV6-5
CDR3: CASRTGSDEKLFF
DNA: TGTGCCAGCAGGACAGGGTCGGATGAAAAACTGTTTTTT

D: TRBD1
size: -
J: TRBJ1-1
V: TRBV6-5
CDR3: CASSLQGSTFF
DNA: TGTGCCAGCAGTTTACAGGGGTCCACTTTCTTT

D: -
size: -
J: TRBJ1-3
V: TRBV29-1
CDR3: CSVEDKQGGNTIYF
DNA: TGCAGCGTTGAAGATAAACAGGGTGGAAACACCATATATTTT

D: -
size: -
J: TRBJ1-4
V: TRBV19
CDR3: CASSRGEPNEKLFF
DNA: TGTGCCAGTAGCAGGGGCGAACCTAATGAAAAACTGTTTTTT

D: -
size: -
J: TRBJ2-1
V: TRBV6-5
CDR3: CASRRGSSSYNEQFF
DNA: TGTGCCAGCAGACGAGGGAGTAGCTCCTACAATGAGCAGTTCTTC

D: TRBD1
size: -
J: TRBJ2-7
V: TRBV11-3
CDR3: CASSLRGPYEQYF
DNA: TGTGCCAGCAGCTTAAGGGGGCCCTACGAGCAGTACTTC

D: -
size: -
J: TRBJ2-2
V: TRBV11-3
CDR3: CASSLGGGPGGTGELFF
DNA: TGTGCCAGCAGCTTAGGAGGGGGACCGGGCGGCACCGGGGAGCTGTTTTTT

D: TRBD1
size: -
J: TRBJ1-3
V: TRBV9
CDR3: CASSRMGQGAAGNTIYF
DNA: TGTGCCAGCAGTAGAATGGGCCAGGGGGCAGCTGGAAACACCATATATTTT

D: -
size: -
J: TRBJ1-5
V: TRBV15
CDR3: CATSREGGGNQPQHF
DNA: TGTGCCACCAGCAGAGAGGGGGGGGGCAATCAGCCCCAGCATTTT

D: TRBD1
size: -
J: TRBJ1-6
V: TRBV19
CDR3: CASSPWAGTGRSPLHF
DNA: TGTGCCAGTAGTCCATGGGCCGGGACAGGTCGATCACCCCTCCACTTT

D: -
size: -
J: TRBJ2-5
V: TRBV6-5
CDR3: CASSYSSYQETQYF
DNA: TGTGCCAGCAGCTATAGCTCGTACCAAGAGACCCAGTACTTC

D: TRBD1
size: -
J: TRBJ1-4
V: TRBV7-9
CDR3: CASSLGQGANEKLFF
DNA: TGTGCCAGCAGCTTAGGGCAGGGGGCTAATGAAAAACTGTTTTTT

D: -
size: -
J: TRBJ2-2
V: TRBV7-3
CDR3: CASSLFGGTANTGELFF
DNA: TGTGCCAGCAGCTTATTTGGAGGTACAGCGAACACCGGGGAGCTGTTTTTT

D: -
size: -
J: TRBJ2-7
V: TRBV28
CDR3: CASSLGGGEQYF
DNA: TGTGCCAGCAGTTTGGGGGGAGGCGAGCAGTACTTC

D: -
size: -
J: TRBJ1-2
V: TRBV2
CDR3: CASSEDRSNYGYTF
DNA: TGTGCCAGCAGTGAAGACAGGTCAAACTATGGCTACACCTTC

D: TRBD1
size: -
J: TRBJ1-4
V: TRBV2
CDR3: CASSRDRGREKLFF
DNA: TGTGCCAGCAGCCGTGACAGGGGGCGGGAAAAACTGTTTTTT

D: -
size: -
J: TRBJ2-7
V: TRBV6-5
CDR3: CASSGTSLGYEQYF
DNA: TGTGCCAGCTCCGGGACTTCGCTGGGCTACGAGCAGTACTTC

D: TRBD1
size: few
J: TRBJ1-2
V: TRBV19
CDR3: CASSIPTGFFGYTF
DNA: TGTGCCAGTAGTATCCCGACAGGGTTTTTTGGCTACACCTTC

D: TRBD2
size: -
J: TRBJ2-2
V: TRBV28
CDR3: CASSLNSGGNTGELFF
DNA: TGTGCCAGCAGTTTGAATAGCGGGGGGAACACCGGGGAGCTGTTTTTT

D: TRBD1
size: -
J: TRBJ1-1
V: TRBV24-1
CDR3: CATSEGTGNTEAFF
DNA: TGTGCCACCAGTGAAGGGACAGGGAACACTGAAGCTTTCTTT

D: -
size: -
J: TRBJ2-3
V: TRBV19
CDR3: CASSISGEGTDTQYF
DNA: TGTGCCAGTAGTATATCGGGGGAGGGCACAGATACGCAGTATTTT

D: -
size: -
J: TRBJ1-2
V: TRBV7-9
CDR3: CASSASNYYGYTF
DNA: TGTGCCAGCAGCGCGAGTAACTACTATGGCTACACCTTC

D: -
size: -
J: TRBJ1-1
V: TRBV11-2
CDR3: CASSERFRDTEAFF
DNA: TGTGCCAGCAGCGAGAGATTTCGGGACACTGAAGCTTTCTTT

D: -
size: -
J: TRBJ2-7
V: TRBV6-5
CDR3: CASTRTGGYYEQYF
DNA: TGTGCCAGCACCCGGACGGGGGGCTACTACGAGCAGTACTTC

D: -
size: -
J: TRBJ2-7
V: TRBV6-6
CDR3: CASSTDYEQYF
DNA: TGTGCCAGCAGTACTGACTACGAGCAGTACTTC

D: TRBD1
size: -
J: TRBJ2-7
V: TRBV6-5
CDR3: CASTTRQGTSEQYF
DNA: TGTGCCAGCACCACGAGACAGGGTACAAGCGAGCAGTACTTC

D: TRBD2
size: -
J: TRBJ2-2
V: TRBV2
CDR3: CASSAGTSGGPGELFF
DNA: TGTGCCAGCAGCGCCGGGACTAGCGGGGGGCCCGGGGAGCTGTTTTTT

D: -
size: -
J: TRBJ1-4
V: TRBV5-1
CDR3: CASSQAEGYEKLFF
DNA: TGCGCCAGCAGCCAGGCGGAGGGCTACGAAAAACTGTTTTTT

D: TRBD1
size: few
J: TRBJ1-3
V: TRBV7-9
CDR3: CASSLGGQGGNTIYF
DNA: TGTGCCAGCAGCCTCGGCGGACAGGGCGGAAACACCATATATTTT

D: -
size: once
J: TRBJ2-2
V: TRBV11-3
CDR3: CASSPRAGLADTGELFF
DNA: TGTGCCAGCAGCCCTAGGGCGGGATTAGCAGACACCGGGGAGCTGTTTTTT

D: -
size: -
J: TRBJ1-6
V: TRBV19
CDR3: CASSKSDSYNSPLHF
DNA: TGTGCCAGTAGTAAGTCGGACAGTTATAATTCACCCCTCCACTTT

D: TRBD1
size: -
J: TRBJ1-3
V: TRBV5-1
CDR3: CASSWGQGAGNTIYF
DNA: TGCGCCAGCAGCTGGGGACAGGGGGCTGGAAACACCATATATTTT

D: -
size: -
J: TRBJ2-2
V: TRBV3-1/TRBV3-2
CDR3: CASSHRVNTGELFF
DNA: TGTGCCAGCAGCCACAGGGTGAACACCGGGGAGCTGTTTTTT

D: -
size: -
J: TRBJ1-4
V: TRBV2
CDR3: CASSADTGKLFF
DNA: TGTGCCAGCAGTGCTGATACAGGGAAACTGTTTTTT

D: TRBD2
size: -
J: TRBJ2-1
V: TRBV7-9
CDR3: CASSPPRGGVRGDEQFF
DNA: TGTGCCAGCAGCCCCCCTCGCGGGGGGGTCAGGGGGGATGAGCAGTTCTTC

D: TRBD1
size: few
J: TRBJ1-1
V: TRBV2
CDR3: CASSQQDRTMSFF
DNA: TGTGCCAGCAGTCAGCAGGACAGGACGATGTCTTTCTTT

D: -
size: -
J: TRBJ2-2
V: TRBV4-1
CDR3: CASSQEYRSSNTGELFF
DNA: TGCGCCAGCAGCCAAGAATATAGGAGCTCTAACACCGGGGAGCTGTTTTTT

D: TRBD2
size: -
J: TRBJ2-1
V: TRBV7-6
CDR3: CASSSGGLAGGEQFF
DNA: TGTGCCAGCAGCTCCGGGGGACTAGCGGGGGGTGAGCAGTTCTTC

D: TRBD1
size: -
J: TRBJ2-7
V: TRBV28
CDR3: CASPPHGDRSSNEQYF
DNA: TGTGCCAGCCCTCCCCATGGGGACAGGTCCTCTAACGAGCAGTACTTC

D: -
size: once
J: TRBJ2-3
V: TRBV5-1
CDR3: CASSYEHTDTQYF
DNA: TGCGCCAGCAGCTATGAGCACACAGATACGCAGTATTTT